The present TCR beta chain was sequenced within a study of blood T cells in healthy people across ages. Germline assignment: CDR1 MNHEY and CDR2 SMNVEV (reference sequence). The CDR3 spans 17 residues. Between the trimmed V and J ends, which lost 0 bases and 6 bases, there was a span of 19 bases. Through a sample-barcoded 5' primer and a J-beta primer mix, a second PCR was run for roughly 6 to 11 cycles. Each CDR3 protein is one row after TCRdb ran MiXCR on the 5' RACE reads. The sample includes almost 550,000 distinct CDR3 sequences, less than 25% of them seen just once. This clonotype was counted a few times. These data were likewise used in another study, on T cells of mothers and their children. That investigation notes: A few healthy Caucasian mothers served as donors, and their six children did as well.

The sequencing input was blood. The chain recombines TRBV27 with TRBJ2-3; D may correspond to TRBD1 or TRBD2 (5 bases each). The TCR comes from a boy between 10 and 17 years old in good health. CDR3 DNA sequence: TGTGCCAGCAGTTTATCGCCGGGGCCCGGTTATGCTGATACGCAGTATTTT. Translating it yields CASSLSPGPGYADTQYF.